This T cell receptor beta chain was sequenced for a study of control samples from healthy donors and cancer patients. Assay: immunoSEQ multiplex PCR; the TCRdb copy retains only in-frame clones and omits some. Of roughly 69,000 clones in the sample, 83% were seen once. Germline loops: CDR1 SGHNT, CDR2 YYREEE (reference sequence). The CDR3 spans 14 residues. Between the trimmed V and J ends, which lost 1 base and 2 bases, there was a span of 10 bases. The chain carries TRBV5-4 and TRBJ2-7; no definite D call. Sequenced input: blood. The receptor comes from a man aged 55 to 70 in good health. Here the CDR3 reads CASSLRDQAYEQYF. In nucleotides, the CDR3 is TGTGCCAGCAGCTTGCGCGACCAAGCCTACGAGCAGTACTTC.